This record concerns one T cell receptor beta chain sequence. Its antigen is undetermined. This sample is part of a study of shared clonotypes between healthy human individuals. Findings and caveats of the study: Clonotypes that were shared across several donors made up around 4.6% of naive CD4 clonotypes.

Trimming removed 5 bases at V and 3 bases at J, with 3 bases between. Germline V gene sequence: CDR1 SGHRS, CDR2 YFSETQ. The CDR3 is 11 amino acids. Sorted-subset replicate PCRs used around 0.2 ug DNA, about 30,000 T cell genomes. Repertoires were generated with immunoSEQ multiplex PCR, while TCRdb's copy carries only in-frame clones and drops some. In the table there are 1,400,000 or so clones, 98% of which are singletons. The specimen sequenced was naive CD4+ T cells sorted from blood. The subset was: CD45RA+ positively selected. The chain employs TRBV5-1 and TRBJ2-1; D is unresolved. The sequence came from a man aged 25-45 years in good health. The CDR3 DNA follows: TGCGCCAGCAGTTACTACAATGAGCAGTTCTTC. Its translation: CASSYYNEQFF.